This T cell receptor beta chain was recorded in a study of T cell responses to AZD1222 COVID-19 vaccine. Study outcomes and limitations: Females made up more of the donors, who were largely white British, and clonal diversity may have come out too low. Repertoires in all cases were sampled only once the peak T cell response had passed.

Assay: immunoSEQ multiplex PCR; the TCRdb copy retains only in-frame clones and omits some. The sample comprises approximately 150,000 clones, around 94% of which are singletons, and roughly 1.2% rests with the top ten. Points on this clone: The antigen is undetermined.

Deletions cut 1 base from V and 0 bases from J, with 19 bases between. Germline V lookup: CDR1 LNHDA, CDR2 SQIVND (reference sequence). CDR3 length: 19 amino acids. This TCR was sampled from an adult in good health. Specimen: peripheral blood, collected on day 0 of AZD1222 vaccination. The rearrangement joins TRBV19 to TRBJ2-1; D is perhaps TRBD2 (8 bases). CDR3 residues: CASSIGGGAAGASYNEQFF. CDR3 in DNA: TGTGCCAGTAGTATAGGAGGGGGCGCAGCGGGAGCCTCCTACAATGAGCAGTTCTTC.